This is a list of T cell receptor beta chains from one sample in a study of T cell repertoires in cytomegalovirus infection. TCRdb re-analysed the reads in MiXCR, keeping a single row per CDR3 protein. Of roughly 250,000 distinct CDR3 sequences listed, roughly 22% are singletons. The sample consisted of CD8+ T cells from PBMCs. These TCRs come from a human donor in good health (CMV status not recorded). Some clones in this sample may be carry-over from other donors' samples. CDR3s include the opening cysteine and the closing phenylalanine or tryptophan. A D gene is named only where the DNA matches it firmly. Size is stated for part of the rows, as once, few or many counts, or as a class when the clone is expanded.

TRBD1,.,TRBV6-6,TRBJ2-7,TGTGCCTCGGACCGGGACAGAAAGACCTACGAGCAGTACTTC,CASDRDRKTYEQYF
.,few,TRBV7-6,TRBJ1-2,TGTGCCAGCAGCTTCACAGGGACCGGCTGCACCTTC,CASSFTGTGCTF
TRBD1,.,TRBV20-1,TRBJ2-1,TGCAGTGCTAGAGCGGGACAGGGGGCAAATGAGCAGTTCTTC,CSARAGQGANEQFF
.,.,TRBV7-1,TRBJ1-1,TGTGCCGAACAGGGTTTGGCTGAAGCTTTCTTT,CAEQGLAEAFF
TRBD1,few,TRBV28,TRBJ2-7,TGTGCCAGCAGCTGGGACAGGGGTGAGCAGTACTTC,CASSWDRGEQYF
TRBD2,.,TRBV29-1,TRBJ2-1,TGCAGCGAACGGACTAGCGGGTACAATGAGCAGTTCTTC,CSERTSGYNEQFF
.,few,TRBV12-3/TRBV12-4,TRBJ1-5,TGTGCCAGCAGTTCTCTGAGCGATCAGCCCCAGCATTTT,CASSSLSDQPQHF
.,.,TRBV29-1,TRBJ1-3,TGCAGCGTTGAAAATTGGGGCAGCTCTGGAAACACCATATATTTT,CSVENWGSSGNTIYF
.,.,TRBV7-9,TRBJ2-6,TGTGCCAACGCGGACGGGCCCCCTGGGGCCAACGTCCTGACTTTC,CANADGPPGANVLTF
.,many,TRBV7-8,TRBJ2-3,TGTGCCAGCAGCTTAGGGGGGGTGGGGGGCCGCGCTCCAGATACGCAGTATTTT,CASSLGGVGGRAPDTQYF
TRBD1,.,TRBV14,TRBJ1-1,TGTGCCAGCAGCCAATACAGGGGAACTGAAGCTTTCTTT,CASSQYRGTEAFF
.,.,TRBV6-5,TRBJ2-5,TGTGCCAGCAGTCCAACGGCGGGGTTCGGGGAGACCCAGTACTTC,CASSPTAGFGETQYF
TRBD1,few,TRBV28,TRBJ1-1,TGTGCCAGCGTAGCCCCGGAGGACAGGGACACTGAAGCTTTCTTT,CASVAPEDRDTEAFF
.,.,TRBV4-1,TRBJ2-7,TGCGCCAGCAGCCAATCCGGAGGGGGCTCCGAGCAGTACTTC,CASSQSGGGSEQYF
.,once,TRBV28,TRBJ1-2,TGTGCCAGCATCTCAGCCGTAAGCTACACCTTC,CASISAVSYTF
.,many,TRBV6-5,TRBJ1-1,TGTGCCAGCAGTTTGTACATGAACACTGAAGCTTTCTTT,CASSLYMNTEAFF
TRBD1,few,TRBV28,TRBJ1-5,TGTGCCAGCAGTTATCGACAGGGAAATAGCAATCAGCCCCAGCATTTT,CASSYRQGNSNQPQHF
.,.,TRBV6-2/TRBV6-3,TRBJ2-7,TGTGCCAGCACCCCGGAGGCGCTTGGGGGTTTCTACGAGCAGTACTTC,CASTPEALGGFYEQYF
TRBD1,.,TRBV20-1,TRBJ1-6,TGCAGTGCTAGAAACCTGGACAGGGCTAATTCACCCCTCCACTTT,CSARNLDRANSPLHF
.,.,TRBV12-3/TRBV12-4,TRBJ1-2,TGTGCCAGCAGTAGTGGACAGCCTAACTATGGCTACACCTTC,CASSSGQPNYGYTF
.,.,TRBV2,TRBJ1-6,TGTGCCTCCGAGGGGGGACAAGATAATTCACCCCTCCACTTT,CASEGGQDNSPLHF
.,.,TRBV7-9,TRBJ1-2,TGTGCCAGCAGCCCCGGTCCCCAGAATGGCTACACCTTC,CASSPGPQNGYTF
.,.,TRBV6-2/TRBV6-3,TRBJ1-5,TGTGCCAGCAGTTCCCTACCCCAGAGGGGAGGTCAGCCCCAGCATTTT,CASSSLPQRGGQPQHF
.,.,TRBV27,TRBJ2-1,TGTGCCAGCAGTTTTGGCAGGGGGAGGTACAATGAGCAGTTCTTC,CASSFGRGRYNEQFF
.,few,TRBV6-1,TRBJ1-2,TGTGCCAGCAGTGATGGGAGCACCTATGGCTACACCTTC,CASSDGSTYGYTF
TRBD1,.,TRBV6-2/TRBV6-3,TRBJ2-7,TGTGCCAGCAGTTACCCGGGACAGGGGTCACACTACGAGCAGTACTTC,CASSYPGQGSHYEQYF
.,.,TRBV29-1,TRBJ1-2,TGCAGCGTTGATAGACAGGTGCTCGACTATGGCTACACCTTC,CSVDRQVLDYGYTF
TRBD2,.,TRBV7-6,TRBJ2-7,TGTGCCAGCAGCACTACCACCTCTAGCGGGGGAGTCGAGCAGTACTTC,CASSTTTSSGGVEQYF
TRBD2,many,TRBV7-9,TRBJ2-1,TGTGCCAGCAGCGTGGGACTAGCGGATTACAATGAGCAGTTCTTC,CASSVGLADYNEQFF
.,few,TRBV20-1,TRBJ2-1,TGCAGTGCTAGAGACAACAGCAACAATGAGCAGTTCTTC,CSARDNSNNEQFF
.,.,TRBV27,TRBJ1-6,TGTGCCAGCAGTCCCGGGTCGTACTCACCCCTCCACTTT,CASSPGSYSPLHF
TRBD2,few,TRBV10-3,TRBJ2-3,TGTGCCATCAGTGCCAGACTAGCGGGGGGGCCGTCAGATACGCAGTATTTT,CAISARLAGGPSDTQYF
TRBD2,many,TRBV7-2,TRBJ2-1,TGTGCCAGCACCTTCTTGGGACTAGCGCAATACAATGAGCAGTTCTTC,CASTFLGLAQYNEQFF
.,.,TRBV18,TRBJ1-6,TGTGCCAGCTCACCACCGGACATAACGACTCCTCTCCACTTT,CASSPPDITTPLHF
.,few,TRBV6-2/TRBV6-3,TRBJ1-1,TGTGCCAGCAGTTACCCTCCCAGGAAGAACACTGAAGCTTTCTTT,CASSYPPRKNTEAFF
.,.,TRBV2,TRBJ2-2,TGTGCCAGCAGTGAAGGCGGGGGCACCAATACCGGGGAGCTGTTTTTT,CASSEGGGTNTGELFF
TRBD2,.,TRBV5-1,TRBJ2-1,TGCGCCAGCAGCTTGGAACCAGCGGGGAGGTCCTACAATGAGCAGTTCTTC,CASSLEPAGRSYNEQFF